One sample yielded the 8 T cell receptor beta chains listed below, sequenced in a study of blood T cell repertoires in COVID-19. The assay was immunoSEQ multiplex PCR, and TCRdb's table has in-frame clones only and misses some. The sample records hundreds of thousands of clones, roughly nine tenths being singletons. What was sequenced was PBMCs or T cells enriched from blood (not recorded which). All receptors come from a man aged 55-75 years who had recovered from COVID-19.

CDR3 residues: CARGTGRNTEAFF. The CDR3, as DNA: TGTGCCAGAGGGACAGGGCGGAACACTGAAGCTTTCTTT. The chain combines TRBV3-1 (or the pseudogene TRBV3-2) with TRBJ1-1; 9 bases line up with TRBD1. CDR1 and CDR2 from the germline V gene are LGHDT and YNNKEL (reference sequence). Unmatched junction bases numbered 3, after V lost 9 bases and J lost 1 base. This CDR3 contains 13 residues.

The chain carries TRBV7-9 and TRBJ1-1; TRBD1 aligns across 8 bases. Germline V gives CDR1 SEHNR, CDR2 FQNEAQ (reference sequence). The CDR3 has 15 amino acids. V shed 6 bases, J shed 0 bases, and the junction held 6 bases outside the gene matches. CDR3 residues: CASRQRQGLNTEAFF. The CDR3 nucleotides read TGTGCCAGCAGACAGAGACAGGGGTTGAACACTGAAGCTTTCTTT.

V gene TRBV13 combines with J gene TRBJ2-1; 8 nucleotides agree with TRBD2. The CDR3 consists of 14 residues. Germline lookup yields CDR1 PRHDT and CDR2 FYEKMQ (reference sequence). Trimming at V came to 3 bases and at J to 6 bases, leaving 4 bases not matched to a gene. This CDR3 reads CASSFASGSNEQFF. The CDR3 DNA sequence: TGTGCCAGCAGCTTCGCGAGCGGGAGCAATGAGCAGTTCTTC.

The chain carries TRBV28 and TRBJ1-2; D may be TRBD1 (5 bases). Per the germline V gene, CDR1 is MDHEN and CDR2 is SYDVKM. This CDR3 is 12 amino acids long. V dropped 2 bases and J dropped 7 bases, with 8 bases sitting between them. The CDR3 here is CASSLPGGGYTF. The CDR3 DNA reads TGTGCCAGCAGTTTACCCGGGGGTGGCTACACCTTC.

The genes are TRBV7-3 and TRBJ2-2; 12 bases align to TRBD2. Losses at the gene ends were 0 bases for V and 4 bases for J; bases not matched to a gene: 12. The CDR3 loop spans 20 amino acids. The germline V gene encodes CDR1 SGHTA and CDR2 FQGTGA. CDR3 DNA: TGTGCCAGCAGCTTAACGCATCCTAGCGGGAGGGCCCTCGGCACCGGGGAGCTGTTTTTT. Protein: CASSLTHPSGRALGTGELFF.

The chain couples TRBV7-2 to TRBJ1-6; D gene ambiguous. The V gene's germline CDR1 is SGHTA and CDR2 FQGNSA. The CDR3 spans 15 residues. V lost 2 bases to trimming and J lost 8 bases, with 13 bases between them. CDR3 sequence (DNA): TGTGCCAGCAGCTTATCGTCCCTCCCCGATTCACCCCTCCACTTT. Protein sequence: CASSLSSLPDSPLHF.

V usage is TRBV18 and J usage is TRBJ1-5, with D tentatively TRBD1 (5 bases). In germline, CDR1 is KGHSH, CDR2 LQKENI. V was shortened by 5 bases and J by 1 base, with 12 bases between the two germline ends. The CDR3 covers 15 residues. In DNA form, the CDR3 reads TGTGCCAGCTCAAGCACGGCAGGGAGCAATCAGCCCCAGCATTTT. It translates to CASSSTAGSNQPQHF.

This chain uses TRBV7-9 with TRBJ2-2; D call uncertain. The CDR3 is 14 amino acids. The V end lost 1 base, the J end lost 2 bases, and 5 bases lay between the germline ends. The V gene's germline CDR1 is SEHNR and CDR2 FQNEAQ (reference sequence). The CDR3 is CASSLDSNTGELFF. Written as DNA, the CDR3 is TGTGCCAGCAGCTTAGACAGCAACACCGGGGAGCTGTTTTTT.